A selection of T cell receptor beta chains follows, all from one sample in a study of shared clonotypes between healthy human individuals. The protocol was immunoSEQ multiplex PCR, while the TCRdb copy is restricted to in-frame clones and leaves out a portion. Among 2 million to 2.5 million clones listed, around 93% were seen once. The material sequenced was naive CD4+ T cells from PBMCs. The receptors originated from a man aged 18 to 35 in good health. Some clones in this sample may be carry-over from other donors' samples. Each CDR3 is given with its conserved first and last residue. The size entry is marked missing in some rows and otherwise reads once, few, many or a size class.

j_gene | v_gene | abundance | CDR3aa
TRBJ1-4 | TRBV18 | NA | CASSPPGLQGPLFF
TRBJ2-7 | TRBV7-9 | NA | CASSLGLAVSYEQYF
TRBJ2-7 | TRBV6-5 | NA | CASSQYSGSSYEQYF
TRBJ2-1 | TRBV2 | NA | CASSVAGTSEGRDEQFF
TRBJ2-1 | TRBV6-6 | NA | CASSSYEGGAYNEQFF
TRBJ2-7 | TRBV28 | NA | CASSLAAPYEQYF
TRBJ1-5 | TRBV28 | NA | CASSKNQPQHF
TRBJ2-7 | TRBV4-3 | NA | CASSSGPGGSRNEQYF
NA | TRBV29-1 | NA | CSVVDFSYEQYF
TRBJ2-5 | TRBV4-1 | once | CASSQGSPTGWETQYF
TRBJ1-2 | TRBV28 | NA | CASSLFTRGDGAYGYTF
TRBJ2-5 | TRBV7-3 | NA | CASSRGVRETQYF
TRBJ2-1 | TRBV2 | NA | CASRGDGTYNEQFF
TRBJ2-2 | TRBV5-4 | NA | CASSLDRETGELFF
TRBJ1-1 | TRBV6-5 | NA | CASSYSRGGTEAFF